The rows below give T cell receptor beta chains drawn from one sample of a study of T cell changes during pregnancy in multiple sclerosis. The protocol was immunoSEQ multiplex PCR, while the TCRdb copy is restricted to in-frame clones and leaves out a portion. The data contain more than 45,000 clones, around 93% of them singletons. The material was CD4+ T cells from peripheral blood mononuclear cells, obtained after pregnancy. These receptors were taken from a female donor with multiple sclerosis, enrolled in a pregnancy study. The CDR3 runs from the conserved cysteine through the conserved F or W. A D gene is named only where the DNA matches it firmly. Size tells how often a clone was seen (once, few, many) or the class of an expanded clone, and some rows leave it out.

d_gene	v_gene	abundance	j_gene	CDR3nt	CDR3aa
NA	TRBV19	NA	TRBJ2-5	TGTGCCAGTAGTATCATAGACAATTTGGGAGAGACCCAGTACTTC	CASSIIDNLGETQYF
TRBD1	TRBV9	NA	TRBJ1-1	TGTGCCAGCAGCGTAGGAGTCGACAGGGAAAGTGAAGCTTTCTTT	CASSVGVDRESEAFF
NA	TRBV5-1	NA	TRBJ1-1	TGCGCCAGCAGCGGAGGGAGTAACACTGAAGCTTTCTTT	CASSGGSNTEAFF
TRBD1	TRBV7-3	NA	TRBJ1-2	TGTGCCAGCAGCTTAAACGGGGACAGCCTACGGTACACCTTC	CASSLNGDSLRYTF
TRBD1	TRBV5-4	NA	TRBJ1-2	TGTGCCAGCAGCGACCCGGACAGGGGAAATGGCTACACCTTC	CASSDPDRGNGYTF
TRBD2	TRBV18	NA	TRBJ2-1	TGTGCCAGCTCACCACTAGCGGGGGACAATGAGCAGTTCTTC	CASSPLAGDNEQFF
TRBD1	TRBV15	NA	TRBJ1-2	TGTGCCACCAGCAGAGGACAGGGCTATGGCTACACCTTC	CATSRGQGYGYTF
NA	TRBV7-9	NA	TRBJ2-5	TGTGCCAGCAGCCGATTCCAACAGGGCTTCCAAGAGACCCAGTACTTC	CASSRFQQGFQETQYF
TRBD1	TRBV7-9	NA	TRBJ1-4	TGTGCCAGCAGCAGGGGGACAGGGACTAATGAAAAACTGTTTTTT	CASSRGTGTNEKLFF
NA	TRBV9	NA	TRBJ1-2	TGTGCCAGCAGCGCCCCCAGGGGAAATGGCTACACCTTC	CASSAPRGNGYTF
NA	TRBV7-3	NA	TRBJ1-1	TGTGCCAGCAGCTTAACCCCAGGGTCGAACACTGAAGCTTTCTTT	CASSLTPGSNTEAFF
TRBD1	TRBV2	NA	TRBJ1-6	TGTGCCAGCAGGCAGGGGGCGAGTTCACCCCTCCACTTT	CASRQGASSPLHF
TRBD2	TRBV6-4	NA	TRBJ2-1	TGTGCCAGCAGCGCCTCCAGCGGGGGGGCCAATGAGCAGTTCTTC	CASSASSGGANEQFF
NA	TRBV9	once	TRBJ2-2	TGTGCCAGCAGCGTAGCCAGGGCCGGGGAGCTGTTTTTT	CASSVARAGELFF
NA	TRBV9	once	TRBJ1-5	TGTGCCAGCAGCGTGGCAGGGATCAATCAGCCCCAGCATTTT	CASSVAGINQPQHF
TRBD2	TRBV10-3	NA	TRBJ2-1	TGTGCCATCAAGGGGCTAGCGGGGGGCAATGAGCAGTTCTTC	CAIKGLAGGNEQFF
TRBD2	TRBV7-3	NA	TRBJ2-5	TGTGCCAGCAGCTTAGCCCTAGCGGGGGCACAGACCCAGTACTTC	CASSLALAGAQTQYF
NA	TRBV30	NA	TRBJ1-5	TGTGCCTGGAGTGTAGCAGGGCCCTATTATAGCAATCAGCCCCAGCATTTT	CAWSVAGPYYSNQPQHF
TRBD1	TRBV19	NA	TRBJ1-1	TGTGCCAGTAGTAGGGACAGGGTTGGGATGAACACTGAAGCTTTCTTT	CASSRDRVGMNTEAFF
NA	TRBV5-1	NA	TRBJ2-7	TGCGCCAGCAGCTCACGAGCAGGCTCTGGGGAGCAGTACTTC	CASSSRAGSGEQYF
NA	TRBV7-2	NA	TRBJ1-2	TGTGCCAGCAGCTTTCGAGCCCGGGAGGGCGGCTACACCTTC	CASSFRAREGGYTF
TRBD1	TRBV7-9	NA	TRBJ2-7	TGTGCCAGCAGCTTAGCATCCACAGGGGGCGAGCAGTACTTC	CASSLASTGGEQYF
NA	TRBV9	NA	TRBJ2-5	TGTGCCAGCAGCGTAGCGGTAGAGCTATTCCAAGAGACCCAGTACTTC	CASSVAVELFQETQYF
TRBD2	TRBV19	NA	TRBJ2-5	TGTGCCAGTAGTACCGGACTAGCGGGGGCACCACAAGAGACCCAGTACTTC	CASSTGLAGAPQETQYF
NA	TRBV18	NA	TRBJ1-5	TGTGCCAGCTCACCACCCCAGGTCAATCAGCCCCAGCATTTT	CASSPPQVNQPQHF
NA	TRBV19	NA	TRBJ1-1	TGTGCCAGTAGTAAATCAGGGGTGACAAACACTGAAGCTTTCTTT	CASSKSGVTNTEAFF
TRBD1	TRBV15	NA	TRBJ2-6	TGTGCCACCAGCAGAGATTTCCGGCAGGGGGCGGTAGGGGCCAACGTCCTGACTTTC	CATSRDFRQGAVGANVLTF
TRBD2	TRBV6-1	NA	TRBJ2-3	TGTGCCAGCAGTGCCCTTAGCGGGGGGGTTGGAGATACGCAGTATTTT	CASSALSGGVGDTQYF
TRBD1	TRBV18	NA	TRBJ2-3	TGTGCCAGCTCAACCGGGACAGGGGGGACAGATACGCAGTATTTT	CASSTGTGGTDTQYF
NA	TRBV29-1	NA	TRBJ2-3	TGCAGCGTTGGAGGGCGTCTCACAGATACGCAGTATTTT	CSVGGRLTDTQYF
TRBD1	TRBV6-5	few	TRBJ1-6	TGTGCCAGCACCGGGACAGGGCCCAATTCACCCCTCCACTTT	CASTGTGPNSPLHF
NA	TRBV7-9	NA	TRBJ2-1	TGTGCCAGCAGTCCACCCAATGCGGTTTACAATGAGCAGTTCTTC	CASSPPNAVYNEQFF
NA	TRBV7-8	NA	TRBJ2-5	TGTGCCAGCAGCGTCGGGGAGACCCAGTACTTC	CASSVGETQYF
NA	TRBV5-1	NA	TRBJ1-1	TGCGCCAGCAGCTTCGAGGGAACTGAAGCTTTCTTT	CASSFEGTEAFF
NA	TRBV30	NA	TRBJ2-3	TGTGCCTGGATTAGCGGGCGGACAGGGTTTAGCACAGATACGCAGTATTTT	CAWISGRTGFSTDTQYF
NA	TRBV5-5	NA	TRBJ1-2	TGTGCCAGCAGCTTAGACGGCCGGACAGCGAACTATGGCTACACCTTC	CASSLDGRTANYGYTF
NA	TRBV7-2	NA	TRBJ1-2	TGTGCCAGCAGCCTTACTTGGGCCGGTAACTATGGCTACACCTTC	CASSLTWAGNYGYTF
NA	TRBV19	NA	TRBJ2-4	TGTGCCAGTAGTCCCCTGGCGGTCCTACTAGCCAAAAACATTCAGTACTTC	CASSPLAVLLAKNIQYF
NA	TRBV19	NA	TRBJ2-7	TGTGCCAGTAGTATGGCCTCAGGGTACTCCTACGAGCAGTACTTC	CASSMASGYSYEQYF
NA	TRBV5-1	NA	TRBJ1-2	TGCGCCAGCAGCCCCATGCCGGGATCCTATGGCTACACCTTC	CASSPMPGSYGYTF
NA	TRBV5-1	NA	TRBJ1-3	TGCGCCAGCAGCCTGCCGGGGCAGGGGACGGGAAACACCATATATTTT	CASSLPGQGTGNTIYF
NA	TRBV11-2	NA	TRBJ1-1	TGTGCCAGCAGCTTCGCCTACAGGGTTGAGGCTTTCTTT	CASSFAYRVEAFF
TRBD2	TRBV5-4	NA	TRBJ2-6	TGTGCCAGCAGCGATCCGGGACTAGTTTCCTCTGGGGCCAACGTCCTGACTTTC	CASSDPGLVSSGANVLTF
NA	TRBV27	NA	TRBJ1-2	TGTGCCAGCAAGGGCGAGGGGAGGAACTATGGCTACACCTTC	CASKGEGRNYGYTF
TRBD1	TRBV18	NA	TRBJ2-5	TGTGCCAGCTCACCGCCCGGGACAGCTGCTTTCATGGAGACCCAGTACTTC	CASSPPGTAAFMETQYF
TRBD1	TRBV10-3	NA	TRBJ1-1	TGTGCCATCGGGAAAGAAGTACAGGGGACTGAAGCTTTCTTT	CAIGKEVQGTEAFF